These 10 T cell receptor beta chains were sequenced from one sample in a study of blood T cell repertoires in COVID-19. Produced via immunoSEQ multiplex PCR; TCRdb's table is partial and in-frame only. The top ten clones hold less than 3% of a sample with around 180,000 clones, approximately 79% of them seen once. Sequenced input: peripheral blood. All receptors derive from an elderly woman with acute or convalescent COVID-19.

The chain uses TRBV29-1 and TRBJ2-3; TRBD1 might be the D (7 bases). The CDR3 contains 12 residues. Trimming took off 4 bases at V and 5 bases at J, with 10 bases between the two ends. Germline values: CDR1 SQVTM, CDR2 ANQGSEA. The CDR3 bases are TGCAGCGTTGGCCAGGGGGGAGATACGCAGTATTTT. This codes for CSVGQGGDTQYF.

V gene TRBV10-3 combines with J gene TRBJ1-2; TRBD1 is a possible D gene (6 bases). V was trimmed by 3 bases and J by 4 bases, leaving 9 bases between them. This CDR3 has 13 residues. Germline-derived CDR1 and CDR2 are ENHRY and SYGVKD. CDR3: CAISDEQGYGYTF. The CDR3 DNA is TGTGCCATCAGTGACGAACAGGGCTATGGCTACACCTTC.

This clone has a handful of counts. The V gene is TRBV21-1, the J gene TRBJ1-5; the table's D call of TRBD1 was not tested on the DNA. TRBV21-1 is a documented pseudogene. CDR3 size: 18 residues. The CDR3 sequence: CASSGLPRGPTNNQPQHF. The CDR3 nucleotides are TGTGCCAGCAGCGGTCTCCCGAGGGGGCCGACTAATAATCAGCCCCAGCATTTT.

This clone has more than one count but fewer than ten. For the CDR3, the DNA is TGTGCCTGGAGTGCGGGTCGCAATCAGCCCCAGCATTTT. It translates to CAWSAGRNQPQHF. The V and J genes are TRBV30 and TRBJ1-5; no definite D call. V lost 1 base, J lost 2 bases, and 6 bases lay in between. The CDR3 is made up of 13 amino acids. Germline values: CDR1 GTSNPN, CDR2 SVGIG (reference sequence).

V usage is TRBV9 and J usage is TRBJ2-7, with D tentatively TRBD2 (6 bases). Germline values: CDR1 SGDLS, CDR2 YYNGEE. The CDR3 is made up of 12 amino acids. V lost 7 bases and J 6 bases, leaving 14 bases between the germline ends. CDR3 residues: CASADHGGEQYF. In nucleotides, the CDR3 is TGTGCCAGCGCTGACCACGGGGGCGAGCAGTACTTC.

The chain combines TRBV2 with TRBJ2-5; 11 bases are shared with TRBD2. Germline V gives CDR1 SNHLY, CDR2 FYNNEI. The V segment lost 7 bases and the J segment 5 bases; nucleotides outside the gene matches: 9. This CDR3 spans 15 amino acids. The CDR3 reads CASNILAGVGETQYF. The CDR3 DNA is TGTGCCAGCAATATACTAGCGGGAGTGGGGGAGACCCAGTACTTC.

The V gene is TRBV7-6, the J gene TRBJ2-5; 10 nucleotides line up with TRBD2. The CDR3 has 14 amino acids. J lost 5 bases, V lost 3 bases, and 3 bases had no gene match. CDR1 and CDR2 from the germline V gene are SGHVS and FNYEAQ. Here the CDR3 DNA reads TGTGCCAGCAGCTTGCTAGCGGGAGAGGAGACCCAGTACTTC. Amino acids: CASSLLAGEETQYF.

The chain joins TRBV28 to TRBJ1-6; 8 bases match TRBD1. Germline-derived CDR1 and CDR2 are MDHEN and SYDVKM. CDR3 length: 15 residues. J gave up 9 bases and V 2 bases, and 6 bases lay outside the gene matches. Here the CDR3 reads CASSLATGVSSPLHF. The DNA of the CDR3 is TGTGCCAGCAGTTTAGCGACAGGGGTTAGTTCACCCCTCCACTTT.

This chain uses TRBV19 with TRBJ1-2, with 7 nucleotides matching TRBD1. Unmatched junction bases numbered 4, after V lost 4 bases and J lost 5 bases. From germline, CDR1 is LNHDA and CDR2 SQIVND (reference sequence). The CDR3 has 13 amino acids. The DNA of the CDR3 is TGTGCCAGTAGTAGGGGGACAGCATATGGCTACACCTTC. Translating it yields CASSRGTAYGYTF.

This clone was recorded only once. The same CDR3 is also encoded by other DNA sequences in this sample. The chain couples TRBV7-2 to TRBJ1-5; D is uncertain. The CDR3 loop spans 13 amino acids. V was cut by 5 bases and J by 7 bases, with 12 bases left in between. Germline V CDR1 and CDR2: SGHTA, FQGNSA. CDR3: CASSPRRGQPQHF. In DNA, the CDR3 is TGTGCCAGCAGCCCCCGCAGAGGGCAGCCCCAGCATTTT.